This T cell receptor (beta chain) appears in the sequencing data of a study of regulatory T cells in long-lasting Graves disease. Study findings and constraints: Samples came from peripheral blood alone, without thyroid tissue.

Time point of the sample: newly diagnosed GD, antithyroid drugs for less than 3 months. Following extraction of RNA from PBMCs, that RNA was used to make the TCR library. Construction of the TCR beta libraries employed iRepertoire HTBI primers in conjunction with Arm-PCR of CDR3 regions. TCRdb reanalysed the multiplex PCR reads using MiXCR and keeps one entry per CDR3 protein. Among some 250,000 distinct CDR3 sequences, around 19% were seen once, and the ten largest hold about 20%. This clonotype was detected a few times. Its antigen is unidentified. The sequence was collected from a female donor with Graves disease. The input for sequencing was peripheral blood mononuclear cells (PBMCs), taken at new diagnosis, from a patient treated with antithyroid drugs.

In nucleotides, the CDR3 is TGTGCCAGCAGCTTAGGCAGGCAGTCCTACGAGCAGTACTTC. Residues: CASSLGRQSYEQYF. The V and J genes are TRBV7-2 and TRBJ2-7; D is uncertain. CDR1 is SGHTA and CDR2 is FQGNSA in the germline V gene. V was clipped by 1 base and J by 1 base, with 8 bases between them. CDR3 length equals 14 residues.